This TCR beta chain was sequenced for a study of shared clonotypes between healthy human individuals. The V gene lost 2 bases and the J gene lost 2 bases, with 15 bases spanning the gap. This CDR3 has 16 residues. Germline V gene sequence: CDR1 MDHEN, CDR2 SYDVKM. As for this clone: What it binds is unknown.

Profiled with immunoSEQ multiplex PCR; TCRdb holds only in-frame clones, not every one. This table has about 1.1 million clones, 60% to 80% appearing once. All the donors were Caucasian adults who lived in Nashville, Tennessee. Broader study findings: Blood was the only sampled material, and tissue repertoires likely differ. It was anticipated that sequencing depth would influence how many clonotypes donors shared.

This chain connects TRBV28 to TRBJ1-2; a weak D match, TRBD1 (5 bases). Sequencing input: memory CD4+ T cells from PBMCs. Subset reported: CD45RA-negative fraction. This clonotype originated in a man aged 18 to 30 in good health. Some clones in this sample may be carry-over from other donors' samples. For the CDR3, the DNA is TGTGCCAGCAGTTTAAGGGCAGGGAGGATCAACTATGGCTACACCTTC. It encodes CASSLRAGRINYGYTF.